Each of the 31 T cell receptor beta chains below was sequenced from the same sample in a study of blood T cell repertoires in COVID-19. Data came from immunoSEQ multiplex PCR; TCRdb stores just in-frame clones and leaves some out. The table includes approximately 190,000 clones, roughly 84% detected once. Sequencing was carried out using PBMCs or T cells enriched from blood (not recorded which). The receptors stem from a woman in her thirties who had been exposed to COVID-19.

V and J are TRBV6-5 and TRBJ1-1, with a weak D call TRBD1 (5 bases). CDR3 length: 13 residues. Trimming removed 5 bases at V and 9 bases at J, with 16 bases between. CDR1 MNHEY and CDR2 SVGAGI come from the germline V gene. The CDR3 DNA reads as TGTGCCAGCAGTACTCTCCAGGGAGGAAAAGCTTTCTTT. This sequence encodes CASSTLQGGKAFF.

This clone was counted a few times. This chain uses TRBV6-1 with TRBJ2-7, with TRBD1 identical over 7 bases. The CDR3 has 19 residues. Germline CDR1 MNHNS, CDR2 SASEGT. Unmatched junction bases numbered 18, after V lost 2 bases and J lost 2 bases. The DNA of the CDR3 is TGTGCCAGCAGTGAACGAGGACCAGGGAATGACAGGGCCCCCTACGAGCAGTACTTC. It translates to CASSERGPGNDRAPYEQYF.

The gene calls are TRBV10-3 and TRBJ2-7; 9 bases are shared with TRBD2. Trimming removed 7 bases from V and 7 bases from J; junction bases left unmatched: 11. CDR3 length: 14 residues. The germline V gene encodes CDR1 ENHRY and CDR2 SYGVKD. In nucleotides, the CDR3 is TGTGCCATCACCAACCTAGCGGGACTGGGAGAGCAGTACTTC. Protein sequence: CAITNLAGLGEQYF.

This chain joins TRBV3-1 (or the pseudogene TRBV3-2) and TRBJ1-4; 7 bases are a match to TRBD1. Trimming removed 0 bases from V and 14 bases from J; junction bases left unmatched: 9. This CDR3 region has 14 residues. The germline V gene encodes CDR1 LGHDT and CDR2 YNNKEL (reference sequence). Here the CDR3 reads CASSQDQKGAQLFF. The CDR3, as DNA: TGTGCCAGCAGCCAAGATCAGAAGGGGGCTCAGCTGTTTTTT.

The chain combines TRBV12-3 or TRBV12-4 with TRBJ2-1; 10 bases align to TRBD1. Losses at the gene ends were 8 bases for V and 6 bases for J; bases not matched to a gene: 4. This CDR3 has 13 amino acids. In DNA, the CDR3 is TGTGCCAGCCGCGGGACAGGGGCCAATGAGCAGTTCTTC. This codes for CASRGTGANEQFF.

The V gene is TRBV21-1, the J gene TRBJ1-1. TRBV21-1 is a pseudogene locus. The CDR3 totals 12 residues. The CDR3 DNA follows: TGTGCCAGCCCCGGTTTGAACACTGAAGCTTTCTTT. This codes for CASPGLNTEAFF.

The table lists this clone with a few counts. This chain connects TRBV15 to TRBJ1-1; 9 nucleotides align to TRBD1. Unmatched junction bases numbered 6, after V lost 9 bases and J lost 1 base. The CDR3 has 14 amino acids. CDR1 LNHNV and CDR2 YYDKDF come from the germline V gene (reference sequence). The CDR3: CATLRGQGNTEAFF. In DNA, the CDR3 is TGTGCCACTCTACGGGGACAGGGGAACACTGAAGCTTTCTTT.

The chain is built from TRBV9 and TRBJ2-3, with 8 bases aligning to TRBD1. Germline V gene sequence: CDR1 SGDLS, CDR2 YYNGEE. The J segment lost 3 bases and the V segment lost 2 bases, leaving 8 bases of the junction unmatched. The CDR3 covers 16 residues. The CDR3 is CASSVSPDRVTDTQYF. CDR3 coding DNA: TGTGCCAGCAGCGTTAGCCCGGACAGGGTGACAGATACGCAGTATTTT. Based on the CDR3 plus reference TRBV9 and TRBJ2-3, the full variable domain is DSGVTQTPKHLITATGQRVTLRCSPRSGDLSVYWYQQSLDQGLQFLIQYYNGEERAKGNILERFSAQQFPDLHSELNLSSLELGDSALYFCASSVSPDRVTDTQYFGPGTRLTVL.

The V call is TRBV4-3, the J call TRBJ1-4; TRBD1 matches 7 bases. The CDR3 is made up of 16 amino acids. The germline gives CDR1 LGHNA, CDR2 YSLEER. V lost 3 bases to trimming and J lost 3 bases; unmatched junction nucleotides: 7. CDR3 residues: CASSQTGLSANEKLFF. Written as DNA, the CDR3 is TGCGCCAGCAGCCAGACAGGGCTTTCGGCTAATGAAAAACTGTTTTTT.

The chain couples TRBV5-4 to TRBJ1-3; 7 nucleotides match TRBD1. The germline V gene encodes CDR1 SGHNT and CDR2 YYREEE (reference sequence). This CDR3 region has 16 residues. V shed 3 bases and J 4 bases; nucleotides not matched to a gene: 10. The CDR3 coding sequence is TGTGCCAGCAGCTCTGATGGGACAGTGTTCGGAAACACCATATATTTT. This gives the protein CASSSDGTVFGNTIYF. Variable domain in full (rest from reference TRBV5-4 and TRBJ1-3): ETGVTQSPTHLIKTRGQQVTLRCSSQSGHNTVSWYQQALGQGPQFIFQYYREEENGRGNFPPRFSGLQFPNYSSELNVNALELDDSALYLCASSSDGTVFGNTIYFGEGSWLTVV.

J is TRBJ2-1 and V is TRBV4-1; a possible D gene is TRBD2 (5 bases). Trimming stripped 1 base from V and 10 bases from J, with 29 bases between. CDR1 MGHRA and CDR2 YSYEKL come from the germline V gene. The length of the CDR3 is 19 residues. The CDR3 bases are TGCGCCAGCAGCCAAGGCTCTCGGGGAAAAAGGCGCGACCTTCGAGAGCAGTTCTTC. This translates into CASSQGSRGKRRDLREQFF.

This clone was observed a single time. The chain combines TRBV19 with TRBJ1-1; D gene unclear. The CDR3 contains 12 residues. The germline V gene has CDR1 LNHDA and CDR2 SQIVND (reference sequence). Trimming shortened V by 3 bases and J by 7 bases, and 9 bases separated the two germline ends. CDR3 amino acids: CASSIRRDEAFF. CDR3 nucleotides: TGTGCCAGTAGTATTCGGCGGGATGAAGCTTTCTTT. Using reference TRBV19 and TRBJ1-1 for the parts outside the CDR3, the full variable domain is DGGITQSPKYLFRKEGQNVTLSCEQNLNHDAMYWYRQDPGQGLRLIYYSQIVNDFQKGDIAEGYSVSREKKESFPLTVTSAQKNPTAFYLCASSIRRDEAFFGQGTRLTVV.

This rearrangement joins TRBV10-2 to TRBJ2-5, with D possibly being TRBD2 (5 bases). Germline V CDR1 and CDR2: WSHSY, SAAADI. V was clipped by 0 bases and J by 5 bases, with 7 bases between them. The CDR3 consists of 13 residues. This CDR3 reads CASSESRGETQYF. The CDR3 DNA sequence: TGCGCCAGCAGTGAGTCGAGAGGGGAGACCCAGTACTTC.

A remark on this clone: Different DNA sequences within this sample yield the same CDR3. The rearrangement links TRBV5-1 to TRBJ2-5; 7 nucleotides match TRBD1. This CDR3 comprises 13 residues. Looked up from germline, CDR1 is SGHRS and CDR2 is YFSETQ. V trimming: 0 bases; J trimming: 4 bases; junction bases outside the gene matches: 0. DNA for the CDR3: TGCGCCAGCAGCTTGGCAGGGGGAGAGACCCAGTACTTC. It specifies CASSLAGGETQYF.

This chain connects TRBV9 to TRBJ1-2; unclear D gene. V lost 0 bases, J lost 7 bases, and 19 bases lay in between. The CDR3 is 16 amino acids. Germline CDR1 reads SGDLS; CDR2 reads YYNGEE. The DNA of the CDR3 is TGTGCCAGCAGCGTAGGGCGGGAGTGGGCAGACCCTGGCTACACCTTC. This encodes CASSVGREWADPGYTF.

This clone is a singleton in its sample. The chain joins TRBV5-4 to TRBJ2-5; weak D call: TRBD1 (6 bases). Per the germline V gene, CDR1 is SGHNT and CDR2 is YYREEE (reference sequence). The CDR3 length is 14 residues. V lost 3 bases, J lost 3 bases, and 12 bases lay in between. The DNA for the CDR3 is TGTGCCAGCAGCTGGGGACAACGCGAAGAGACCCAGTACTTC. It specifies CASSWGQREETQYF.

The rearrangement links TRBV5-1 to TRBJ1-5, with D tentatively TRBD1 (5 bases). There are 14 residues in the CDR3. V lost 4 bases, J lost 7 bases, and 15 bases lay in between. Germline-derived CDR1 and CDR2 are SGHRS and YFSETQ. The CDR3 DNA is TGCGCCAGCAGCGCGGGGACTAGAGGACAGCCCCAGCATTTT. Translated: CASSAGTRGQPQHF.

The rearrangement joins TRBV7-9 to TRBJ1-2; D is unclear. The CDR3 consists of 15 residues. V was cut by 5 bases and J by 2 bases, with 15 bases left in between. CDR1 and CDR2 (germline): SEHNR, FQNEAQ (reference sequence). Here the CDR3 DNA reads TGTGCCAGCAGCGGGCCCGAGACACCGAACTATGGCTACACCTTC. Its protein is CASSGPETPNYGYTF. The full variable domain, completed using reference TRBV7-9 and TRBJ1-2, is DTGVSQNPRHKITKRGQNVTFRCDPISEHNRLYWYRQTLGQGPEFLTYFQNEAQLEKSRLLSDRFSAERPKGSFSTLEIQRTEQGDSAMYLCASSGPETPNYGYTFGSGTRLTVV.

This sequence joins TRBV12-3 or TRBV12-4 and TRBJ2-7; the D is unclear. The CDR3 contains 13 residues. Between the trimmed V and J ends, which lost 3 bases and 3 bases, there was a span of 9 bases. The CDR3 protein is CASSFGRNYEQYF. For the CDR3, the DNA is TGTGCCAGCAGTTTTGGGCGTAACTACGAGCAGTACTTC.

This clone came up a few times. The V call is TRBV6-6, the J call TRBJ1-1; D remains ambiguous. The CDR3 has 13 residues. V was cut by 8 bases and J by 1 base, with 11 bases left in between. Germline CDR1 and CDR2: MNHNY and SVGAGI (reference sequence). The CDR3 nucleotides are TGTGCCAGCGCTACGGCGGGGAACACTGAAGCTTTCTTT. Protein sequence: CASATAGNTEAFF.

The genes are TRBV23-1 and TRBJ2-3; the D is unclear. TRBV23-1 is labeled an ORF, and its function is uncertain. The CDR3 has 11 residues. V was shortened by 6 bases and J by 11 bases, with 12 bases between the two germline ends. The CDR3 protein is CASSLSKWQYF. DNA for the CDR3: TGCGCCAGCAGCCTATCGAAGTGGCAGTATTTT.

This clone was seen a single time. The chain has TRBV7-2 and TRBJ2-7; D perhaps matches TRBD1 (5 bases). CDR3 length equals 16 residues. Germline-derived CDR1 and CDR2 are SGHTA and FQGNSA. The germline V and J ends were trimmed by 5 bases and 4 bases, with 21 bases remaining between them. The CDR3 DNA reads as TGTGCCAGCAGCATAGTCCCTCAAAGGGGCCTTTACGAGCAGTACTTC. It translates to CASSIVPQRGLYEQYF.

Note on this clone: The junction differs from germline at one of its ends, possibly a read error. Other DNA sequences in the sample encode the same CDR3. The chain employs TRBV6-5 and TRBJ2-7; TRBD1 aligns across 7 bases. The CDR3 has 13 residues. Germline assignment: CDR1 MNHEY and CDR2 SVGAGI. The CDR3 protein is CASSWDRTYEQYF. The CDR3 bases are TGTGCCAGCAGTTGGGACAGAACCTACGAGCAATACTTC.

This rearrangement joins TRBV30 to TRBJ1-2, with D unresolved. The CDR3 sequence is 13 residues long. The germline V and J ends were trimmed by 5 bases and 4 bases, with 14 bases remaining between them. Looked up from germline, CDR1 is GTSNPN and CDR2 is SVGIG (reference sequence). The CDR3 reads CAWATDVTYGYTF. DNA for the CDR3: TGTGCCTGGGCAACAGACGTTACCTATGGCTACACCTTC. The full variable domain, in which reference TRBV30 and TRBJ1-2 provide the parts outside the CDR3, is SQTIHQWPATLVQPVGSPLSLECTVEGTSNPNLYWYRQAAGRGLQLLFYSVGIGQISSEVPQNLSASRPQDRQFILSSKKLLLSDSGFYLCAWATDVTYGYTFGSGTRLTVV.

CDR3 residues: CATADTNTGELFF. The CDR3 region has the DNA TGTGCCACTGCTGACACAAACACCGGGGAGCTGTTTTTT. V and J are TRBV19 and TRBJ2-2; D is unclear. This CDR3 is built from 13 residues. The V gene's germline CDR1 is LNHDA and CDR2 SQIVND (reference sequence). The V end lost 10 bases, the J end lost 2 bases, and 11 bases lay between the germline ends.

The chain combines TRBV7-2 with TRBJ1-1; weak D call: TRBD1 (5 bases). The CDR3 is made up of 16 amino acids. Germline CDR1 and CDR2: SGHTA and FQGNSA. Trimming left V 0 bases short and J 0 bases short, with 11 bases between. CDR3 residues: CASSLALGGMNTEAFF. Written as DNA, the CDR3 is TGTGCCAGCAGCTTAGCGCTGGGGGGAATGAACACTGAAGCTTTCTTT.

The V gene is TRBV9, the J gene TRBJ1-1; D perhaps matches TRBD1 (5 bases). Germline V gene lookup returns CDR1 SGDLS and CDR2 YYNGEE. V was shortened by 4 bases and J by 4 bases, with 14 bases between the two germline ends. The CDR3 sequence is 14 residues long. The CDR3 nucleotides are TGTGCCAGCAGCCGGACACCCGTTAGCACTGAAGCTTTCTTT. Amino acid sequence: CASSRTPVSTEAFF.

The rearrangement joins TRBV18 to TRBJ2-7, with TRBD1 as a possible D gene (5 bases). V lost 1 base and J lost 0, with 13 bases in between. This CDR3 comprises 16 residues. Germline V CDR1 and CDR2: KGHSH, LQKENI. The CDR3 here is CASSPQGPLTSYEQYF. DNA for the CDR3: TGTGCCAGCTCACCACAGGGGCCGTTGACCTCCTACGAGCAGTACTTC.

The rearrangement joins TRBV3-1 (or the pseudogene TRBV3-2) to TRBJ2-7, with D perhaps matching TRBD2 (6 bases). The V end lost 4 bases, the J end lost 3 bases, and 19 bases lay between the germline ends. The CDR3 consists of 16 residues. Germline-derived CDR1 and CDR2 are LGHDT and YNNKEL (reference sequence). The CDR3 sequence: CASSPYLSTGDYEQYF. DNA for the CDR3: TGTGCCAGCAGCCCTTATCTGTCGACGGGGGACTACGAGCAGTACTTC.

The rearrangement links TRBV6-1 to TRBJ1-2, with D maybe TRBD1 (5 bases). V lost 3 bases and J 14 bases, leaving 19 bases between the germline ends. Germline V gene sequence: CDR1 MNHNS, CDR2 SASEGT. The CDR3 has 13 residues. CDR3 region: CASSDPQGPGGTF. The CDR3 region has the DNA TGTGCCAGCAGTGATCCGCAGGGTCCTGGCGGAACCTTC.

The chain carries TRBV7-2 and TRBJ1-3, with D possibly TRBD1 on 5 matching bases. Germline CDR1 SGHTA, CDR2 FQGNSA. The V end lost 5 bases, the J end lost 4 bases, and 18 bases lay between the germline ends. The CDR3 sequence is 16 residues long. The DNA of the CDR3 is TGTGCCAGCAGCGGGGGAGCGGGTTTGGAAGGAAACACCATATATTTT. This codes for CASSGGAGLEGNTIYF.